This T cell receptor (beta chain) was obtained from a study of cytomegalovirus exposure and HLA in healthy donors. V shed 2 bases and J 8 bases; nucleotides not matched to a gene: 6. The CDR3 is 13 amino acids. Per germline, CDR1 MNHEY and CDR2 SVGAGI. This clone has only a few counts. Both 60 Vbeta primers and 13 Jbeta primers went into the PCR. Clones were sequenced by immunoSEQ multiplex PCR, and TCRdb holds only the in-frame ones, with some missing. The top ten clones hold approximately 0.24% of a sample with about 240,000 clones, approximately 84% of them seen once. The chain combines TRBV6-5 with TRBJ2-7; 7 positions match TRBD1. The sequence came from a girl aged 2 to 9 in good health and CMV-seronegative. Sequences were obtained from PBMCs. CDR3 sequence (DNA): TGTGCCAGCAGTTACGGGGACAGAAGTAAGCAGTACTTC. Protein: CASSYGDRSKQYF.